This entry features one TCR beta chain sequence. These data are taken from a study of blood T cell repertoires in COVID-19. Study as a whole: COVID-19 samples from acute and convalescent phases originated in the United States, Italy and Spain.

Clones were sequenced by immunoSEQ multiplex PCR, and TCRdb holds only the in-frame ones, with some missing. Counted here are some 100,000 clones, under 90% occurring once; the ten biggest clones make up 6.6%. In germline, CDR1 is SGHAT, CDR2 FQNNGV. The CDR3 loop spans 17 amino acids. The V gene lost 3 bases and the J gene lost 0 bases, with 15 bases spanning the gap. The sample comprised peripheral blood. This TCR came from a woman between 45 and 65 years old with acute or convalescent COVID-19. V is TRBV11-2 and J is TRBJ1-3; possibly TRBD1 for D (5 bases). The CDR3 reads CASSFRQQRPSGNTIYF. Here the CDR3 DNA reads TGTGCCAGCAGCTTTAGACAGCAACGGCCCTCTGGAAACACCATATATTTT.